These 25 T cell receptor beta chains came from one sample sequenced in a study of T cells after posttransplantation cyclophosphamide. Assay used: immunoSEQ multiplex PCR; TCRdb lists only in-frame clones, some missing. The sample shows 15,000 to 20,000 clones, roughly 73% of them seen only once. A marrow graft followed busulfan-fludarabine conditioning, with cyclophosphamide on days +3 and +4. The sequences come from CD8+ T cells sorted from PBMCs, collected around 2,000 days after a stem cell transplant with posttransplant cyclophosphamide. These receptors all stem from a female patient aged 40-50 years who received an allogeneic stem cell transplant from a related donor, was CMV-positive, and had no GVHD. Some of the T cells may derive from the graft donor.

The chain employs TRBV7-9 and TRBJ1-2, with D perhaps matching TRBD1 (5 bases). CDR3 length: 14 residues. V was trimmed by 3 bases and J by 5 bases, leaving 13 bases between them. In germline, CDR1 is SEHNR, CDR2 FQNEAQ (reference sequence). The CDR3 region has the DNA TGTGCCAGCAGCTTGGAAGACAGTCCTTATGGCTACACCTTC. Its protein product is CASSLEDSPYGYTF.

This sequence joins TRBV6-1 and TRBJ2-1; 8 bases are a match to TRBD1. V shed 2 bases, J shed 8 bases, and the junction held 8 bases outside the gene matches. This CDR3 spans 15 amino acids. Germline-derived CDR1 and CDR2 are MNHNS and SASEGT. DNA of the CDR3: TGTGCCAGCAGTGAATGGGGACAGGACCCCGATGAGCAGTTCTTC. This translates into CASSEWGQDPDEQFF.

The genes are TRBV10-3 and TRBJ1-2; 7 nucleotides agree with TRBD1. In germline, CDR1 is ENHRY, CDR2 SYGVKD. With 4 bases clipped from V and 4 bases from J, the junction kept 12 bases outside the gene matches. This CDR3 is 16 amino acids long. The CDR3 spells CAISGTPGQPIYGYTF. In DNA, the CDR3 is TGTGCCATCAGTGGTACGCCGGGACAGCCGATCTATGGCTACACCTTC.

The gene calls are TRBV27 and TRBJ2-7; weak D call: TRBD1 (6 bases). The CDR3 contains 15 residues. V dropped 2 bases and J dropped 0 bases, with 11 bases sitting between them. The germline CDR1 and CDR2 sequences are MNHEY and SMNVEV (reference sequence). The CDR3 is CASSLNTGTSYEQYF. For the CDR3, the DNA is TGTGCCAGCAGTTTAAACACAGGGACCTCCTACGAGCAGTACTTC.

J is TRBJ2-5 and V is TRBV2; D is unresolved. Germline CDR1 and CDR2: SNHLY and FYNNEI. This CDR3 has 13 amino acids. V lost 3 bases to trimming and J lost 2 bases, with 7 bases between them. CDR3 nucleotide sequence: TGTGCCAGCAGTGACTCTAATCAAGAGACCCAGTACTTC. It translates to CASSDSNQETQYF.

The chain links TRBV6-5 to TRBJ1-5, with D uncertain. Germline lookup yields CDR1 MNHEY and CDR2 SVGAGI. This CDR3 has 13 amino acids. Trimming removed 0 bases from V and 6 bases from J, with 6 bases in between. The CDR3 loop is CASSYSRSQPQHF. The CDR3 DNA sequence: TGTGCCAGCAGTTACTCGCGGAGTCAGCCCCAGCATTTT.

CDR3 in amino acids: CASSVEGGASYEQYF. CDR3 nucleotide sequence: TGTGCCAGCAGCGTAGAAGGGGGCGCGTCCTACGAGCAGTACTTC. The chain recombines TRBV9 with TRBJ2-7; 7 bases fit TRBD1. Per the germline V gene, CDR1 is SGDLS and CDR2 is YYNGEE. CDR3 length: 15 residues. V was clipped by 0 bases and J by 1 base; unmatched bases: 4.

The V call is TRBV27, the J call TRBJ2-3; D is undetermined. The V gene lost 4 bases and the J gene lost 1 base, with 6 bases spanning the gap. This CDR3 comprises 13 residues. Germline V gene data show CDR1 as MNHEY and CDR2 as SMNVEV (reference sequence). DNA of the CDR3: TGTGCCAGCAGTTCGCAGGGCACAGATACGCAGTATTTT. It yields the protein CASSSQGTDTQYF.

This sequence joins TRBV7-9 and TRBJ1-5; 7 bases fit TRBD1. This CDR3 is built from 15 residues. Germline V gene lookup returns CDR1 SEHNR and CDR2 FQNEAQ (reference sequence). V lost 2 bases and J lost 2; bases outside the gene matches: 3. This CDR3 is CASSLYGQGNQPQHF. The CDR3 DNA reads TGTGCCAGCAGCTTATATGGACAGGGCAATCAGCCCCAGCATTTT.

This chain connects TRBV4-1 to TRBJ1-5; 8 positions match TRBD1. The length of the CDR3 is 14 residues. Germline lookup yields CDR1 MGHRA and CDR2 YSYEKL. J lost 7 bases, V lost 4 bases, and 6 bases had no gene match. The DNA for the CDR3 is TGCGCCAGCAGCCCCGGACAGGGTGAGCAGCCCCAGCATTTT. This codes for CASSPGQGEQPQHF.

This clone was seen once. The chain combines TRBV5-1 with TRBJ2-1; maybe TRBD1 (6 bases). CDR3 length: 16 amino acids. The V gene lost 1 base and the J gene lost 0 bases, with 11 bases spanning the gap. Germline V gene data show CDR1 as SGHRS and CDR2 as YFSETQ. The CDR3 DNA sequence: TGCGCCAGCAGCTTGCATGACAGGAGCTCCTACAATGAGCAGTTCTTC. Its translation is CASSLHDRSSYNEQFF.

V is TRBV7-3 and J is TRBJ1-1, with 8 bases matching TRBD1. Germline assignment: CDR1 SGHTA and CDR2 FQGTGA. The CDR3 covers 15 residues. V lost 3 bases, J lost 0 bases, and 3 bases stayed unmatched. CDR3 sequence (DNA): TGTGCCAGCAGCTTTATGACAGGGGTGAACACTGAAGCTTTCTTT. Its translation: CASSFMTGVNTEAFF.

The chain employs TRBV9 and TRBJ1-1; D is possibly TRBD1 (5 bases). V was cut by 3 bases and J by 0 bases, with 12 bases left in between. Germline V gene sequence: CDR1 SGDLS, CDR2 YYNGEE. This CDR3 spans 15 amino acids. CDR3 region: CASSASTGLNTEAFF. CDR3 nucleotide sequence: TGTGCCAGCAGCGCCAGTACAGGTTTGAACACTGAAGCTTTCTTT.

J is TRBJ2-2 and V is TRBV6-5; tentatively, D is TRBD2 (5 bases). Germline V lookup: CDR1 MNHEY, CDR2 SVGAGI. There are 16 residues in the CDR3. V was clipped by 0 bases and J by 3 bases, with 11 bases between them. CDR3 residues: CASSYSYGEHTGELFF. The CDR3 region has the DNA TGTGCCAGCAGTTACTCGTACGGGGAACACACCGGGGAGCTGTTTTTT.

By sample share, this clone is large (0.1 to 1%). The chain has TRBV4-3 and TRBJ2-3; 8 bases align to TRBD2. Looked up from germline, CDR1 is LGHNA and CDR2 is YSLEER. J lost 0 bases, V lost 0 bases, and 14 bases had no gene match. The CDR3 sequence is 20 residues long. CDR3 region: CASSQDPSGGYQPSTDTQYF. The CDR3 nucleotides read TGCGCCAGCAGCCAAGATCCGAGCGGGGGTTACCAACCTAGCACAGATACGCAGTATTTT.

On this clone: The germline gene is not matched at one end of the junction; a read error may be the cause. This chain uses TRBV5-1 with TRBJ2-7; unclear D gene. In germline, CDR1 is SGHRS, CDR2 YFSETQ. CDR3 length equals 15 residues. The CDR3, as DNA: TGCGCCAGCAGCTTGGGCGGTGGTCCCTCCCACGAGCAGTACTTC. It specifies CASSLGGGPSHEQYF.

J is TRBJ2-7 and V is TRBV7-9; D might be TRBD2 (6 bases). Germline V gene data show CDR1 as SEHNR and CDR2 as FQNEAQ (reference sequence). V was trimmed by 5 bases and J by 6 bases, leaving 14 bases between them. The CDR3 covers 13 residues. The CDR3 DNA reads as TGTGCCAGCAGCCCCGGGACTGCGTCCGAGCAGTACTTC. Amino acids: CASSPGTASEQYF.

The chain links TRBV9 to TRBJ1-5, with TRBD1 matching 7 bases. CDR3 size: 15 residues. Unmatched junction bases numbered 5, after V lost 3 bases and J lost 2 bases. Looked up from germline, CDR1 is SGDLS and CDR2 is YYNGEE. The CDR3 region has the DNA TGTGCCAGCAGCGCGCAGGGGGAAGGCAATCAGCCCCAGCATTTT. This encodes CASSAQGEGNQPQHF.

The chain links TRBV11-2 to TRBJ1-1; no clear D. Between the trimmed V and J ends, which lost 8 bases and 0 bases, there was a span of 10 bases. CDR1 is SGHAT, CDR2 FQNNGV, per germline. This CDR3 comprises 13 residues. CDR3 in DNA: TGTGCCAGCGGTGTGAGGATGAACACTGAAGCTTTCTTT. This translates into CASGVRMNTEAFF.

J is TRBJ2-2 and V is TRBV6-5; D gene uncertain. Deletions cut 4 bases from V and 0 bases from J, with 3 bases between. This CDR3 comprises 13 residues. Germline V CDR1 and CDR2: MNHEY, SVGAGI. The CDR3 DNA reads as TGTGCCAGCAGTTTCTCGAACACCGGGGAGCTGTTTTTT. Protein sequence: CASSFSNTGELFF.

V gene TRBV27 combines with J gene TRBJ2-7; D is perhaps TRBD1 (6 bases). CDR3 length equals 14 residues. Germline CDR1 MNHEY, CDR2 SMNVEV (reference sequence). V lost 4 bases and J 4 bases, leaving 14 bases between the germline ends. DNA for the CDR3: TGTGCCAGCAGTTATAGGGCAGGGGTTTACGAGCAGTACTTC. As protein: CASSYRAGVYEQYF.

The chain links TRBV4-3 to TRBJ2-7; 13 positions match TRBD2. This CDR3 region has 19 residues. Germline CDR1 LGHNA, CDR2 YSLEER. V shed 2 bases, J shed 0 bases, and the junction held 10 bases outside the gene matches. The CDR3 loop is CASSQTLTSGGVSSYEQYF. The CDR3 DNA follows: TGCGCCAGCAGCCAAACCCTTACTAGCGGGGGGGTTAGCTCCTACGAGCAGTACTTC.

The V and J genes are TRBV19 and TRBJ2-7; D gene unclear. The CDR3 has 14 residues. V shed 4 bases and J shed 4 bases, with 14 bases lying between them. Looked up from germline, CDR1 is LNHDA and CDR2 is SQIVND (reference sequence). CDR3 loop: CASSSTRTSYEQYF. CDR3 coding DNA: TGTGCCAGTAGTAGTACTCGCACCTCTTACGAGCAGTACTTC.

This chain joins TRBV13 and TRBJ2-7; maybe TRBD2 (5 bases). The CDR3 runs 12 residues. The germline V gene has CDR1 PRHDT and CDR2 FYEKMQ (reference sequence). The V gene lost 1 base and the J gene lost 5 bases, with 6 bases spanning the gap. The chain's CDR3 is CASSLAGNEQYF. In DNA form, the CDR3 reads TGTGCCAGCAGCTTAGCCGGGAACGAGCAGTACTTC.

This clone was observed a few times. This chain joins TRBV27 and TRBJ1-1; weak D call: TRBD1 (5 bases). Trimming stripped 5 bases from V and 5 bases from J, with 15 bases between. The CDR3 is 14 amino acids. Germline loops: CDR1 MNHEY, CDR2 SMNVEV (reference sequence). The CDR3 bases are TGTGCCAGCAGTCCACGCGGGGGATGGACTGAAGCTTTCTTT. Its protein is CASSPRGGWTEAFF.